The 13 T cell receptor beta chains presented below share a single source sample, sequenced in a study of T-cell reconstitution after alpha-beta-depleted transplantation in children. Unique molecular identifiers were incorporated when the TCRbeta library was constructed. A single record per CDR3 protein comes from TCRdb applying MiXCR to the PCR reads. The sample records approximately 630,000 distinct CDR3 sequences, approximately 14% being singletons. The source was PBMCs, collected before TCRalphabeta/CD19-depleted stem cell transplant. These receptors were collected from a girl aged 2 to 10 with congenital amegakaryocytic thrombocytopenia, due to receive a stem cell transplant.

This clonotype was observed many times. The rearrangement joins TRBV29-1 to TRBJ2-5; D tentatively fits TRBD1 or TRBD2 (5 bases each). The V and J ends lost 7 bases and 4 bases respectively, with 22 bases between them. Germline CDR1 SQVTM, CDR2 ANQGSEA. There are 15 residues in the CDR3. CDR3 sequence reads: CSAYGTESSGETQYF. The DNA for the CDR3 is TGCAGCGCTTATGGGACGGAAAGTTCGGGAGAGACCCAGTACTTC.

CDR3 in amino acids: CASSRMTRVGQGSMDTEAFF. The CDR3 nucleotides read TGCGCCAGCAGCCGTATGACTCGAGTCGGACAGGGATCCATGGACACTGAAGCTTTCTTT. The genes are TRBV5-1 and TRBJ1-1, with 8 bases fitting TRBD1. This CDR3 spans 20 amino acids. The germline V gene has CDR1 SGHRS and CDR2 YFSETQ. V shed 4 bases, J shed 3 bases, and the junction held 23 bases outside the gene matches.

As to this clonotype: With only one base between it and a far larger clone, this is likely a read error. The rearrangement links TRBV20-1 to TRBJ2-1; no clear D. CDR1 and CDR2 (germline): DFQATT, SNEGSKA (reference sequence). This CDR3 is 11 amino acids long. As DNA, the CDR3 is TGCAGTGCTAGCCCCGGCGGTGAGCAGCTCTTC. Protein product: CSASPGGEQLF.

This clonotype was found a few times. This chain links TRBV10-2 with TRBJ1-1; 9 nucleotides line up with TRBD1. V shed 8 bases, J shed 8 bases, and the junction held 9 bases outside the gene matches. The CDR3 contains 13 residues. The germline gives CDR1 WSHSY, CDR2 SAAADI. The CDR3 bases are TGCGCCAGCGCCGGGACAGGGAACCGCGAAGCTTTCTTT. Its translation: CASAGTGNREAFF.

CDR3 sequence: CASSLRTEYYEQYF. Here the CDR3 DNA reads TGTGCCAGCTCACTCCGGACAGAATACTACGAGCAGTACTTC. The rearrangement links TRBV18 to TRBJ2-7, with D possibly TRBD1 on 6 matching bases. The CDR3 covers 14 residues. Germline loops: CDR1 KGHSH, CDR2 LQKENI. The germline V and J ends were trimmed by 4 bases and 3 bases, with 13 bases remaining between them.

The chain couples TRBV5-5 to TRBJ2-4; D gene uncertain. The CDR3 sequence is 14 residues long. From germline, CDR1 is SGHKS and CDR2 YYEKEE (reference sequence). The V end was cut by 4 bases, the J end by 7 bases, with 15 bases between. This CDR3 is CASSPTDLANIQYF. As DNA, the CDR3 is TGTGCCAGCAGCCCGACGGACCTGGCCAACATTCAGTACTTC.

In its sample, this clonotype was seen a few times. The chain is built from TRBV7-9 and TRBJ2-1; 7 nucleotides align to TRBD2. Trimming cost V 2 bases and J 1 base; bases outside gene matches: 5. Germline V gives CDR1 SEHNR, CDR2 FQNEAQ (reference sequence). This CDR3 contains 16 residues. Written as DNA, the CDR3 is TGTGCCAGCAGCTTAAGGGACGGGAGGTCCTACAATGAGCAGTTCTTC. It yields the protein CASSLRDGRSYNEQFF. Full variable domain (rest looked up from reference TRBV7-9 and TRBJ2-1): DTGVSQNPRHKITKRGQNVTFRCDPISEHNRLYWYRQTLGQGPEFLTYFQNEAQLEKSRLLSDRFSAERPKGSFSTLEIQRTEQGDSAMYLCASSLRDGRSYNEQFFGPGTRLTVL.

This clonotype was observed many times. This chain uses TRBV20-1 with TRBJ2-1; D is tentatively TRBD1 or TRBD2 (6 bases each). Between the trimmed V and J ends, which lost 2 bases and 1 base, there was a span of 12 bases. The CDR3 length is 15 residues. The V gene's germline CDR1 is DFQATT and CDR2 SNEGSKA (reference sequence). CDR3 in amino acids: CSARSRGVSYNEQFF. CDR3 bases: TGCAGTGCTAGAAGTAGGGGGGTTTCCTACAATGAGCAGTTCTTC.

This clonotype was found many times. This may come from a read error, since a much larger clone is one base off. This chain joins TRBV5-1 and TRBJ2-1; TRBD2 agrees at 10 bases. The germline gives CDR1 SGHRS, CDR2 YFSETQ. V was clipped by 0 bases and J by 4 bases; unmatched bases: 1. The CDR3 loop spans 15 amino acids. The CDR3 region is CASSLELAGYNEQFF. CDR3 in DNA: TGCGCCAGCAGCTTGGAACTAGCGGGGTACAATGAGCAGTTCTTC.

The sample holds many counts of this clonotype. The chain recombines TRBV6-5 with TRBJ2-1; D gene uncertain. The CDR3 covers 13 residues. CDR1 and CDR2 from the germline V gene are MNHEY and SVGAGI. The V end lost 2 bases, the J end lost 5 bases, and 7 bases lay between the germline ends. Here the CDR3 reads CASSYGLDNEQFF. The CDR3 DNA reads TGTGCCAGCAGTTACGGGCTGGACAATGAGCAGTTCTTC.

The chain employs TRBV12-3 or TRBV12-4 and TRBJ2-5; 10 nucleotides match TRBD2. The CDR3 spans 16 residues. Trimming removed 4 bases from V and 5 bases from J; junction bases left unmatched: 10. This CDR3 is CASSCTSGDEMETQYF. DNA for the CDR3: TGTGCCAGCAGTTGCACTAGCGGGGACGAGATGGAGACCCAGTACTTC.

This clonotype appeared a few times. The chain links TRBV20-1 to TRBJ2-1, with 16 bases aligning to TRBD2. Trimming at V came to 1 base and at J to 3 bases, leaving 12 bases not matched to a gene. The CDR3 is 20 residues long. Germline values: CDR1 DFQATT, CDR2 SNEGSKA (reference sequence). CDR3 nucleotides: TGCAGTGCTAGAGCTTCTCCCGGGACTAGCGGGAGGGCCCTCTACAATGAGCAGTTCTTC. The encoded protein is CSARASPGTSGRALYNEQFF.

CDR3 loop: CASSPGTSGGNTGELFF. The CDR3 coding sequence is TGTGCCAGCAGCCCTGGGACTAGCGGGGGCAACACCGGGGAGCTGTTTTTT. The chain is built from TRBV7-6 and TRBJ2-2, with TRBD2 matching 14 bases. V lost 5 bases, J lost 2 bases, and 4 bases stayed unmatched. This CDR3 spans 17 amino acids. Per germline, CDR1 SGHVS and CDR2 FNYEAQ.